This T cell receptor (beta chain) was obtained from a study of cytomegalovirus exposure and HLA in healthy donors (dated by TCRdb to the late 2010s). General notes on the study: According to an earlier analysis of around 600 of the donors, about 179 million T cells yielded some 120 million unique TCR beta sequences and approximately 300 Gb of sequence data. An early release covering roughly 580 HLA-typed donors comprised 250 to 350 gigabases of sequencing data and approximately 85 million unique TCR sequences. Of the roughly 400 genotyped donors, around 81% fell in the genetic ancestry cluster associated with self-reported Caucasian donors. The study was designed to test whether signatures of past pathogen exposure could be identified by cataloging public T cell receptors. The T cell repertoires of roughly 660 subjects were profiled by immunosequencing and related to cytomegalovirus serostatus. In addition to the first cohort of approximately 670 subjects, a separate validation cohort of 120 different subjects was used. To predict cytomegalovirus infection status, the study brought together high-throughput TCR immunosequencing, statistical association of individual TCRs with disease status, and machine learning. A later analysis re-examined previously published TCR beta repertoires from more than 650 donors and added high-resolution HLA genotyping to investigate patterns of TCR occurrence. Rather than using new phenotypic data, the later analysis identified candidate immune exposures from TCR beta sequences and from how often those sequences occurred across donors. An earlier analysis of some 500 of the donors used high-throughput TCR beta sequencing to judge whether each TCR beta V gene segment behaved as functional or pseudogenic. Donor age, sex, ethnicity and CMV serostatus were collected together with the repertoire data. Genome-wide SNP genotypes for about three fifths of the roughly 670 donors were used in a later genetic analysis, which treated that subset as a discovery cohort. Every repertoire in the discovery cohort had been generated on one and the same sequencing platform. Class I and class II HLA loci were covered by the typing at four-digit resolution. The number of donors typed differed by locus, with roughly 629-640 for A, B, C, DRB1 and DQB1, more than 500 for DQA1, 606 for DPA1, and 400 to 490 for DPB1. About five DR-DQ haplotypes were treated as single units for association and clustering because of strong linkage in the cohort. Among about 370 genotyped donors of the cohort, an average of around 220,000 unique TCR beta nucleotide sequences was sequenced per donor, of which 15% to 20% were non-productive.

The cohort comprised some 680 healthy bone marrow donors. All cohort members were sampled while nominally healthy, although unrecorded immune exposures were likely present. Of the approximately 670 cohort members, some 270 had positive CMV serostatus and 350 to 450 had negative CMV serostatus, and CMV serostatus was not recorded for the donor. Every donor gave a peripheral blood sample, and the peripheral blood mononuclear cells from that sample were used for TCR beta sequencing. Genomic DNA was extracted from the blood cell samples with the Qiagen DNeasy Blood Extraction Kit. Notes on this clone: Its antigen specificity is not known. Per-nucleotide qualities are absent, and no much larger clonotype sits a single base away.

The germline V gene (reference sequence) supplies CDR1 MNHEY and CDR2 SMNVEV. The CDR3, from cysteine to phenylalanine, totals 13 residues. Only CDR3 DNA remains: 39 bases, in frame from the first base. V has 5 bases trimmed and J has 9 bases trimmed; junction bases matching no gene number 7. Overall results and qualifications from the work: In this cohort, only TCR beta chains were sequenced, and detectable features were limited by the absence of alpha or paired-chain data. According to a later analysis, parvovirus B19, influenza, CMV and Epstein-Barr virus appeared linked to several top co-occurrence clusters. For the cohort, immune exposure information was limited to CMV serostatus. When HLA alleles, especially DR and DQ, strongly co-occurred, attributing TCR associations to individual alleles was difficult. A further reported finding was that TCR beta sequences accurately predicted the HLA-A and HLA-B alleles for most subjects in the first cohort. In a later analysis, most CMV-associated TCR beta chains were found to appear HLA-restricted, with HLA associations seemingly driven largely by CMV exposure. In an earlier analysis of 587 of the donors, most TCR beta V segments appeared in productive rearrangements about 90% or about 30% of the time, broadly matching IMGT annotations. In a later analysis, HLA-associated TCR beta chains were found to be more clonally expanded and to have lower generation probabilities than equally common non-associated chains. A later analysis associated roughly 17,000 TCR beta sequences with specific HLA alleles at a false discovery rate of 0.05. Some IMGT-functional V segments, including TRBV6-2 and TRBV6-3, could not be distinguished by the 87-base-pair reads and were therefore excluded. Because HLA typing was missing for some donors at each locus, association tests included only the typed subset. In the study, 150 to 200 TCR beta chains were listed as associated with cytomegalovirus. The classifier was reported to diagnose cytomegalovirus status with high specificity and sensitivity in both the original and validation cohorts. An association between a missense DCLRE1C variant and V-gene and J-gene trimming of TCR beta chains was found in a later genetic analysis and replicated in an independent cohort. Across donors, most TCR sequences were observed very rarely, whereas some public TCRs were present in many individuals. In vitro tests confirmed that a few of the cytomegalovirus-associated TCR beta chains recognize cytomegalovirus antigens. Because counts were too low, roughly 17 rarely observed V segments, including chromosome 9 orphons, were left out of the earlier analysis of a few hundred of the donors. Linkage disequilibrium might explain the correlated functional status among segregating V segments, but an unknown experimental factor could not be ruled out. Roughly uniform sequencing depth across donors was assumed in presence/absence analyses, although this assumption may not hold. A later analysis found that TCR association rates varied across HLA loci, with DRB1 alleles showing the most associated TCRs and HLA-C alleles the fewest. A cluster of highly shared sequence variants was judged likely to be a technical artifact of the sequencing pipeline. According to a later genetic analysis, donors in an Asian-associated ancestry cluster had fewer N-insertions in productive TCRs than the approximately 700-donor mean. The authors suggested that the approach could potentially be generalized to other disease states and immunological phenotypes.

Library preparation used the immunoSEQ multiplex PCR assay. For the multiplex PCR, a mixture combining 60 forward primers for TCR Vbeta segments and 13 reverse primers for TCR Jbeta segments was used. Amplification of the CDR3 region of rearranged TCR beta genes was performed with a multiplex PCR assay on genomic DNA. The Illumina HiSeq System was used to sequence the amplified TCR beta libraries as 87-base-pair reads. The published analysis was carried out like this. Across the 500 to 750 repertoires, a later analysis counted 78 million or so unique TCR beta chains, roughly 11 million of which were shared by at least two donors. Raw reads were error-corrected and collapsed into unique sequences with a nearest-neighbor algorithm that merged closely related sequences to remove PCR and sequencing errors. CDR3 sequences were aligned to IMGT reference sequences to assign V, D and J gene segments. For a sequence to be retained, a match of at least six nucleotides was required to both a V gene segment and a J gene segment. A rearrangement was called productive if the CDR3 had no stop codons and remained in frame with V and J, and every other rearrangement was called non-productive. Following IMGT convention, CDR3 was defined as the stretch from the second conserved V-encoded cysteine to the conserved J-encoded phenylalanine. Sequences without an unambiguous match to a single V gene segment were excluded from the earlier analysis of almost 600 of the donors. An earlier analysis of 450 to 650 of the donors called V segments functional above 56.7% productive rearrangements and segregating when the between-donor standard deviation exceeded 5%. A statistical classification framework was built to diagnose cytomegalovirus status from the catalog of TCR beta chain sequences. In a later analysis, V and J genes were assigned by comparing TCR nucleotide sequences against IMGT/GENE-DB human TR gene sequences. A later analysis assigned CDR3 sequences and most-parsimonious VDJ recombination scenarios with the TCRdist pipeline. In a later analysis, each TCR beta chain was defined by its CDR3 amino acid sequence together with its V-gene family, and reads lacking a unique V-gene family were excluded. To address suspected cross-contamination and a sequencing artifact, a later analysis removed several hundred highly shared, low-generation-probability nucleotide sequences. In a later analysis, a clonal expansion index for each public chain was calculated from normalized within-repertoire ranks of inferred template counts. In a later analysis, generation probabilities were computed using a VDJ recombination model fitted to out-of-frame rearrangements, and the results were checked against IGoR. In a later analysis, hypergeometric tests were used to score TCR-TCR, TCR-HLA and TCR-CMV co-occurrence, with a repertoire-size bias correction applied to TCR pairs. To estimate false discovery rates, a later analysis permuted the HLA or CMV assignments 20 times. A later analysis grouped co-occurring TCRs with DBSCAN, adding TCRdist sequence similarity when clustering within HLA-allele-positive subsets. Co-occurrence clustering excluded repertoires with fewer than 30,000 or more than 120,000 public chains, plus five with anomalous nucleotide sharing. TCRdb obtained this table from immuneACCESS and retained in-frame rearrangements with V and J assigned. These tables miss some clones; where compared with another copy, unresolved V genes account for less than half of the shortfall, and the remainder is unexplained. D and trimming were read from the DNA, whereas the V and J calls and clone size are those reported in that table. Present in this sample are some 130,000 clones, around 83% of which were seen just once. The ten largest clones take up 0.85% to 1.3% of the sample.

Source material: PBMCs. The rearranged segments are TRBV27 and TRBJ2-1; 7 of the junction bases match TRBD1. The TCR comes from a human donor in good health. DNA sequence: TGTGCCAGCAGTACCCGACAGGGCTTTGAGCAGTTCTTC. Its translation is CASSTRQGFEQFF.